The T cell receptor beta chain under discussion was sequenced for a study of blood T cell repertoires in COVID-19. Study overall: The analysed material was cDNA or gDNA that came from T cells, B-cell-depleted T cells, or PBMCs.

V was pared by 1 base and J by 3 bases, with 5 bases of the junction left unmatched. The germline V gene has CDR1 SGHAT and CDR2 FQNNGV. The CDR3 spans 15 residues. Per the study methods: The authors estimated nucleated cell counts from reference gene primer amplification. Assay used: immunoSEQ multiplex PCR; TCRdb lists only in-frame clones, some missing. The DNA was the basis for D and trimming; V, J and clone size are from that table. The data contain a few hundred thousand clones, 75% to 90% of them singletons. The material sequenced was peripheral blood. The TCR sequence derives from a woman aged 30 to 39 who had recovered from COVID-19. The chain uses TRBV11-2 and TRBJ1-1; 7 nucleotides align to TRBD1. The CDR3 DNA is TGTGCCAGCAGCTTAGCCGGGACAGTAGACACTGAAGCTTTCTTT. Its protein is CASSLAGTVDTEAFF.